These 30 T cell receptor beta chains were all obtained from the same sample, sequenced in a study of cytomegalovirus exposure and HLA in healthy donors. The PCR was carried out with 60 Vbeta primers and 13 Jbeta primers. Sequenced by immunoSEQ multiplex PCR; TCRdb stores in-frame clones only, minus some. The sample has roughly 72,000 clones, over 70% seen once; the top ten hold 20% to 25%. Material for sequencing was PBMCs. These receptor sequences come from a woman aged 40 to 50 in good health and CMV-seropositive.

This clone has more than one count but fewer than ten. The chain employs TRBV19 and TRBJ2-6, with 15 positions matching TRBD2. Losses at the gene ends were 1 base for V and 1 base for J; bases not matched to a gene: 2. Germline CDR1 reads LNHDA; CDR2 reads SQIVND (reference sequence). CDR3 length equals 19 residues. The chain's CDR3 is CASSIVGTSGGSGANVLTF. CDR3 DNA sequence: TGTGCCAGTAGTATAGTGGGGACTAGCGGGGGGTCTGGGGCCAACGTCCTGACTTTC.

V gene TRBV2 combines with J gene TRBJ1-5; 8 positions match TRBD1. Germline assignment: CDR1 SNHLY and CDR2 FYNNEI. The junction had 6 bases not matched to a gene; V was cut back by 5 bases and J by 6 bases. This CDR3 spans 14 amino acids. In nucleotides, the CDR3 is TGTGCCAGCAGTAGCACAGGGGGAAGTCAGCCCCAGCATTTT. Encoded protein: CASSSTGGSQPQHF.

The rearrangement uses TRBV27 and TRBJ1-1, with 9 bases matching TRBD1. The CDR3 is 15 amino acids. The germline CDR1 and CDR2 sequences are MNHEY and SMNVEV (reference sequence). The ends lost 4 bases at V and 3 bases at J; junction bases unmatched: 6. CDR3 amino acids: CASSWGQGRDTEAFF. CDR3 coding DNA: TGTGCCAGCAGTTGGGGACAGGGCCGCGACACTGAAGCTTTCTTT.

The chain recombines TRBV7-9 with TRBJ2-7; 9 positions match TRBD1. Germline CDR1 SEHNR, CDR2 FQNEAQ (reference sequence). The CDR3 spans 15 residues. V shed 5 bases and J 4 bases; nucleotides not matched to a gene: 9. The CDR3 sequence is CASSPWGQGRYEQYF. In DNA, the CDR3 is TGTGCCAGCAGCCCGTGGGGACAGGGTCGGTACGAGCAGTACTTC.

The V and J genes are TRBV30 and TRBJ2-7; 10 bases line up with TRBD2. Germline CDR1 GTSNPN, CDR2 SVGIG (reference sequence). Unmatched junction bases numbered 13, after V lost 5 bases and J lost 6 bases. The CDR3 is 15 amino acids. As DNA, the CDR3 is TGTGCCTGGTTGGGATTAGCGGGAGGCGGTACCGAGCAGTACTTC. It translates to CAWLGLAGGGTEQYF.

The CDR3: CAWSVGFSGANVLTF. In DNA form, the CDR3 reads TGTGCCTGGAGTGTCGGGTTCTCTGGGGCCAACGTCCTGACTTTC. The chain links TRBV30 to TRBJ2-6; D unclear. The V and J ends lost 0 bases and 0 bases respectively, with 6 bases between them. The CDR3 has 15 amino acids. Germline V gives CDR1 GTSNPN, CDR2 SVGIG (reference sequence).

This clone came up a few times. V is TRBV27 and J is TRBJ2-1, with 8 bases aligning to TRBD1. The J segment lost 8 bases and the V segment lost 6 bases, leaving 15 bases of the junction unmatched. The CDR3 is 16 amino acids. CDR1 MNHEY and CDR2 SMNVEV come from the germline V gene (reference sequence). The CDR3 coding sequence is TGTGCCAGCAGAACAGGGGGAACGCGGGGTTTGCATGAGCAGTTCTTC. Protein: CASRTGGTRGLHEQFF.

The chain recombines TRBV5-1 with TRBJ2-1, with TRBD2 matching 10 bases. CDR1 is SGHRS and CDR2 is YFSETQ in the germline V gene. This CDR3 contains 15 residues. The V gene end was trimmed by 3 bases and the J gene end by 4 bases; junction bases not matched to a gene: 4. CDR3 residues: CASSSAGGIYNEQFF. Written as DNA, the CDR3 is TGCGCCAGCAGCTCAGCGGGAGGGATATACAATGAGCAGTTCTTC.

This chain's CDR3 is CASSLGTTAGYTF. Here the CDR3 DNA reads TGCGCCAGCAGCTTGGGGACTACGGCTGGCTACACCTTC. J is TRBJ1-2 and V is TRBV5-1; D call uncertain. The CDR3 loop spans 13 amino acids. The germline gives CDR1 SGHRS, CDR2 YFSETQ. With 0 bases removed from V and 7 bases from J, the gap between germline ends came to 10 bases.

V is TRBV28 and J is TRBJ2-7, with 11 positions matching TRBD1. From germline, CDR1 is MDHEN and CDR2 SYDVKM. Trimming removed 4 bases from V and 3 bases from J; junction bases left unmatched: 5. This CDR3 has 15 amino acids. The CDR3 loop reads CASSSGQGAFYEQYF. For the CDR3, the DNA is TGTGCCAGCAGTTCCGGACAGGGGGCCTTCTACGAGCAGTACTTC.

The rearrangement links TRBV28 to TRBJ1-2; D possibly corresponds to TRBD1 (5 bases). Germline lookup yields CDR1 MDHEN and CDR2 SYDVKM. There are 13 residues in the CDR3. Trimming shortened V by 4 bases and J by 4 bases, and 10 bases separated the two germline ends. In nucleotides, the CDR3 is TGTGCCAGCAGTTCCACCAGGGCCTATGGCTACACCTTC. Protein: CASSSTRAYGYTF.

This clone was detected once. This CDR3 reads CASQDTTEAFF. DNA for the CDR3: TGTGCCAGCCAGGATACCACTGAAGCTTTCTTT. The chain couples TRBV11-2 to TRBJ1-1; D uncertain. This CDR3 is 11 amino acids long. The germline CDR1 and CDR2 sequences are SGHAT and FQNNGV. V was pared by 8 bases and J by 4 bases, with 8 bases between.

The chain is built from TRBV5-1 and TRBJ1-3, with 7 positions matching TRBD1. The germline V gene has CDR1 SGHRS and CDR2 YFSETQ. The CDR3 consists of 15 residues. V was pared by 0 bases and J by 4 bases, with 4 bases of the junction left unmatched. CDR3 in amino acids: CASSLEGAKGNTIYF. CDR3 sequence (DNA): TGCGCCAGCAGCTTGGAGGGGGCAAAAGGAAACACCATATATTTT.

This clone showed up just a few times. This chain connects TRBV15 to TRBJ2-2; TRBD1 matches 7 bases. The germline CDR1 and CDR2 sequences are LNHNV and YYDKDF (reference sequence). J lost 7 bases, V lost 1 base, and 9 bases had no gene match. CDR3 size: 16 residues. The CDR3 DNA is TGTGCCACCAGCAGAGTTACAGGGGTTGGTGGCGGGGAGCTGTTTTTT. This encodes CATSRVTGVGGGELFF.

The rearrangement joins TRBV5-5 to TRBJ1-5; 7 bases map to TRBD1. In germline, CDR1 is SGHKS, CDR2 YYEKEE (reference sequence). There are 14 residues in the CDR3. The V and J ends lost 4 bases and 5 bases, in that order; junction bases with no gene match: 6. The DNA of the CDR3 is TGTGCCAGCAGCGGGGGCGACAGGGATCAGCCCCAGCATTTT. Translating gives CASSGGDRDQPQHF.

The J gene is TRBJ2-3, the V gene TRBV7-6; TRBD2 might be the D (6 bases). Germline loops: CDR1 SGHVS, CDR2 FNYEAQ. V lost 0 bases and J 1 base, leaving 14 bases between the germline ends. This CDR3 comprises 17 residues. The CDR3 nucleotides are TGTGCCAGCAGCTTAGCGGACTATAGCTCGGGCACAGATACGCAGTATTTT. Translating it yields CASSLADYSSGTDTQYF. The full variable domain, in which reference TRBV7-6 and TRBJ2-3 provide the parts outside the CDR3, is GAGVSQSPRYKVTKRGQDVALRCDPISGHVSLYWYRQALGQGPEFLTYFNYEAQQDKSGLPNDRFSAERPEGSISTLTIQRTEQRDSAMYRCASSLADYSSGTDTQYFGPGTRLTVL.

This chain uses TRBV28 with TRBJ2-4; 11 bases agree with TRBD1. After removal of 5 bases from V and 0 bases from J, the junction contained 6 bases not matched to a gene. Germline V gene lookup returns CDR1 MDHEN and CDR2 SYDVKM. The CDR3 loop spans 17 amino acids. In nucleotides, the CDR3 is TGTGCCAGCAGTCCCTCCGGGACAGGGGGAGCCAAAAACATTCAGTACTTC. Residues: CASSPSGTGGAKNIQYF.

The chain joins TRBV15 to TRBJ2-2, with D hard to call. CDR1 and CDR2 from the germline V gene are LNHNV and YYDKDF (reference sequence). The CDR3 is made up of 14 amino acids. V was pared by 0 bases and J by 4 bases, with 6 bases between. In DNA, the CDR3 is TGTGCCACCAGCAGAGACTATGGCACCGGGGAGCTGTTTTTT. Translating it yields CATSRDYGTGELFF.

This clone came up a few times. This rearrangement joins TRBV28 to TRBJ2-1; D possibly corresponds to TRBD1 (6 bases). Germline CDR1 reads MDHEN; CDR2 reads SYDVKM. Trimming took 5 bases from V and 9 from J, leaving 23 bases between them. The CDR3 totals 16 residues. The CDR3 DNA sequence: TGTGCCAGCAGTCCCCTAAGGCCAGGGGTCAGTACTGAGCAGTTCTTC. It is translated as CASSPLRPGVSTEQFF.

The J gene is TRBJ1-4, the V gene TRBV5-1, with a tentative D call TRBD1 (6 bases). With 0 bases removed from V and 7 bases from J, the gap between germline ends came to 13 bases. Germline V CDR1 and CDR2: SGHRS, YFSETQ. This CDR3 is 15 amino acids long. Written as DNA, the CDR3 is TGCGCCAGCAGCTTGGCCAGGGGCCTGGGTGAAAAACTGTTTTTT. Its translation is CASSLARGLGEKLFF.

The chain couples TRBV4-1 to TRBJ2-5, with 7 positions matching TRBD2. Germline V gene data show CDR1 as MGHRA and CDR2 as YSYEKL. This CDR3 spans 15 amino acids. Trimming cost V 2 bases and J 2 bases; bases outside gene matches: 5. The DNA of the CDR3 is TGCGCCAGCAGCCAAAAAGCGGGGTTGCAAGAGACCCAGTACTTC. Residues: CASSQKAGLQETQYF.

The chain uses TRBV10-2 and TRBJ2-1, with 7 nucleotides matching TRBD2. This CDR3 has 16 residues. V dropped 3 bases and J dropped 0; count of bases not matched to a gene: 5. Germline lookup yields CDR1 WSHSY and CDR2 SAAADI. CDR3 DNA sequence: TGCGCCAGCAGTGACCCTAGCGGACCCTCCTACAATGAGCAGTTCTTC. The encoded protein is CASSDPSGPSYNEQFF.

The chain employs TRBV6-6 and TRBJ2-5, with 7 nucleotides matching TRBD2. V lost 7 bases to trimming and J lost 6 bases; unmatched junction nucleotides: 14. The CDR3 has 15 amino acids. CDR1 is MNHNY, CDR2 SVGAGI, per germline (reference sequence). In nucleotides, the CDR3 is TGTGCCAGCATTCTCGGCGGGGGAGGTCAAAAGACCCAGTACTTC. It translates to CASILGGGGQKTQYF.

This chain links TRBV7-7 with TRBJ2-7; no clear D gene. In germline, CDR1 is SSHAT, CDR2 FNYEAQ (reference sequence). V lost 0 bases and J 6 bases, leaving 9 bases between the germline ends. This CDR3 comprises 13 residues. In DNA, the CDR3 is TGTGCCAGCAGCTTAGCGGGTACAGCCGAGCAGTACTTC. It translates to CASSLAGTAEQYF.

In this sample, this clone turned up a few times. V and J are TRBV19 and TRBJ1-2; the D gene is possibly TRBD1 (6 bases). Between the trimmed V and J ends, which lost 5 bases and 3 bases, there was a span of 10 bases. This CDR3 has 13 amino acids. Germline V gene sequence: CDR1 LNHDA, CDR2 SQIVND (reference sequence). The DNA of the CDR3 is TGTGCCAGTAGTGTACAGGGAGACTATGGCTACACCTTC. Translated, it gives CASSVQGDYGYTF.

The V and J genes are TRBV5-1 and TRBJ2-2, with TRBD1 as a possible D gene (7 bases). The germline V gene has CDR1 SGHRS and CDR2 YFSETQ. This CDR3 spans 17 amino acids. With 0 bases removed from V and 5 bases from J, the gap between germline ends came to 17 bases. In nucleotides, the CDR3 is TGCGCCAGCAGCTTGGCCAGTACAGGGGCGGGGACCGGGGAGCTGTTTTTT. It yields the protein CASSLASTGAGTGELFF.

The chain joins TRBV6-4 to TRBJ2-1, with 7 bases fitting TRBD2. Germline CDR1 is MRHNA and CDR2 is SNTAGT. The V and J ends lost 9 bases and 5 bases, in that order; junction bases with no gene match: 16. The CDR3 sequence is 16 residues long. The chain's CDR3 is CASQIEAGFKHNEQFF. The CDR3 nucleotides are TGTGCCAGTCAGATAGAAGCGGGGTTTAAGCACAATGAGCAGTTCTTC.

This clone was recorded a few times. This chain uses TRBV2 with TRBJ1-1, with D uncertain. CDR3 length: 13 amino acids. V lost 3 bases and J lost 1, with 6 bases in between. The germline gives CDR1 SNHLY, CDR2 FYNNEI. In DNA, the CDR3 is TGTGCCAGCAGTGAGGAGGGGAACACTGAAGCTTTCTTT. Its protein product is CASSEEGNTEAFF.

This clone was seen just once. An end of the junction differs from the germline gene, which may be a read error. This chain uses TRBV9 with TRBJ1-4, with D uncertain. The CDR3 runs 14 residues. CDR1 and CDR2 (germline): SGDLS, YYNGEE. CDR3 DNA sequence: TGTGCCAGCAGTGTAGAGGCAGGAACTGAAAAACTGTTTTTT. Translation gives CASSVEAGTEKLFF.

This sequence joins TRBV29-1 and TRBJ2-1; D might be TRBD2 (6 bases). CDR1 SQVTM and CDR2 ANQGSEA come from the germline V gene. The CDR3 is made up of 11 amino acids. Between the trimmed V and J ends, which lost 5 bases and 7 bases, there was a span of 9 bases. CDR3 in amino acids: CSVLTRNEQFF. CDR3 sequence (DNA): TGCAGCGTTTTGACTAGGAATGAGCAGTTCTTC.